The 19 T cell receptor beta chains in this list originate from one sample, sequenced in a study of memory B cells and T cells in multiple sclerosis. No antigens are known for them. Produced via immunoSEQ multiplex PCR; TCRdb's table is partial and in-frame only. The sample has 40,000 to 50,000 clones, about 80% seen once. Separate sequencing covered autoproliferating (CFSE-dim) and non-proliferating (CFSE-high) T cells from stimulus-free culture. Pooled replicate wells came from 5x10^7 CFSE-labeled PBMCs cultured 7 days without stimulus. The sample was PBMCs from blood kept in culture. The receptor source for this set is a human donor with multiple sclerosis.

The V and J genes are TRBV21-1 and TRBJ2-4; TRBD1 is the table's D call and was not checked against the DNA. TRBV21-1 is recorded as a pseudogene. The CDR3 extends over 20 amino acids. CDR3: CASSKGRDSASVLAKNIQYF. The DNA of the CDR3 is TGTGCCAGCAGCAAAGGACGGGACAGCGCTAGTGTCCTAGCCAAAAACATTCAGTACTTC.

This clone has only one observation. This sample includes further DNA sequences coding for the same CDR3. The chain couples TRBV5-1 to TRBJ2-7; D call uncertain. CDR3 length: 14 amino acids. The germline V and J ends were trimmed by 0 bases and 1 base, with 8 bases remaining between them. Germline V CDR1 and CDR2: SGHRS, YFSETQ. The CDR3: CASSLDSSSYEQYF. CDR3 coding DNA: TGCGCCAGCAGCTTGGATTCCAGTTCCTACGAGCAGTACTTC.

This rearrangement joins TRBV7-2 to TRBJ2-7, with TRBD1 matching 12 bases. Germline CDR1 SGHTA, CDR2 FQGNSA. CDR3 size: 15 residues. Trimming at V came to 3 bases and at J to 3 bases, leaving 3 bases not matched to a gene. The CDR3 here is CASSFGTGGGYEQYF. CDR3 nucleotides: TGTGCCAGCAGCTTCGGGACAGGGGGCGGCTACGAGCAGTACTTC.

The sample holds one count of this clone. The J gene is TRBJ2-3, the V gene TRBV28; maybe TRBD2 (6 bases). With 2 bases removed from V and 4 bases from J, the gap between germline ends came to 10 bases. The CDR3 extends over 14 amino acids. Germline V CDR1 and CDR2: MDHEN, SYDVKM. The CDR3 sequence is CASSLRRGPDTQYF. CDR3 nucleotides: TGTGCCAGCAGTTTACGGCGGGGCCCAGATACGCAGTATTTT.

The chain uses TRBV30 and TRBJ1-2, with a tentative D call TRBD1 (6 bases). This CDR3 contains 13 residues. V dropped 0 bases and J dropped 2 bases, with 7 bases sitting between them. In germline, CDR1 is GTSNPN, CDR2 SVGIG (reference sequence). Here the CDR3 reads CAWSVTGNYGYTF. The CDR3 nucleotides are TGTGCCTGGAGTGTAACAGGGAACTATGGCTACACCTTC.

As concerns this clone: At one boundary the junction diverges from the germline segment, which might be a read error. The V call is TRBV5-1, the J call TRBJ2-3; 8 bases agree with TRBD1. CDR1 is SGHRS, CDR2 YFSETQ, per germline. The CDR3 consists of 15 residues. CDR3 amino acids: CASSLIQGVTDMQYF. As DNA, the CDR3 is TGCGCCAGCAGCTTGATACAGGGGGTGACAGATATGCAGTATTTT.

The chain joins TRBV7-9 to TRBJ2-2; 9 bases match TRBD1. Trimming removed 1 base from V and 4 bases from J; junction bases left unmatched: 7. Germline values: CDR1 SEHNR, CDR2 FQNEAQ (reference sequence). There are 17 residues in the CDR3. The CDR3 sequence is CASSLGPTDRGTGELFF. The CDR3 nucleotides read TGTGCCAGCAGCTTAGGGCCCACGGACAGGGGCACCGGGGAGCTGTTTTTT.

This clone has only a few counts. The chain has TRBV6-1 and TRBJ1-1; D unclear. V was trimmed by 4 bases and J by 3 bases, leaving 6 bases between them. The germline gives CDR1 MNHNS, CDR2 SASEGT. CDR3 size: 12 residues. The CDR3 is CASSVSDTEAFF. The CDR3 nucleotides are TGTGCCAGCAGTGTATCGGACACTGAAGCTTTCTTT.

The rearrangement joins TRBV6-5 to TRBJ1-2, with D unclear. Trimming took off 4 bases at V and 4 bases at J, with 19 bases between the two ends. This CDR3 spans 16 amino acids. Looked up from germline, CDR1 is MNHEY and CDR2 is SVGAGI. The CDR3 nucleotides are TGTGCCAGCAGTTTCCTATCGTCCCGGGGTACCTATGGCTACACCTTC. Translation: CASSFLSSRGTYGYTF.

The CDR3 sequence is CASSTEQGADGTEAFF. DNA for the CDR3: TGTGCCAGCTCGACCGAACAGGGGGCGGATGGCACTGAAGCTTTCTTT. The chain employs TRBV18 and TRBJ1-1; 9 positions match TRBD1. CDR3 length equals 16 residues. J gave up 4 bases and V 6 bases, and 12 bases lay outside the gene matches. CDR1 and CDR2 from the germline V gene are KGHSH and LQKENI.

The rearrangement joins TRBV2 to TRBJ1-4; 12 nucleotides align to TRBD1. Germline V gene data show CDR1 as SNHLY and CDR2 as FYNNEI. The CDR3 has 19 residues. Trimming cost V 4 bases and J 7 bases; bases outside gene matches: 16. Here the CDR3 DNA reads TGTGCCAGCAGTGTGATGGGGCCGGGACAGGGGGCAGTAGTTGAAAAACTGTTTTTT. It encodes CASSVMGPGQGAVVEKLFF. Combining the CDR3 with reference TRBV2 and TRBJ1-4 gives the whole variable domain EPEVTQTPSHQVTQMGQEVILRCVPISNHLYFYWYRQILGQKVEFLVSFYNNEISEKSEIFDDQFSVERPDGSNFTLKIRSTKLEDSAMYFCASSVMGPGQGAVVEKLFFGSGTQLSVL.

This clone came up once. V usage is TRBV5-1 and J usage is TRBJ1-2, with 7 positions matching TRBD1. CDR3 length: 15 residues. The V gene end was trimmed by 7 bases and the J gene end by 9 bases; junction bases not matched to a gene: 18. Germline CDR1 is SGHRS and CDR2 is YFSETQ. The DNA for the CDR3 is TGCGCCAGCTCCAGGGACAGCAAAGGGTGGGAGCGCTACACCTTC. This gives the protein CASSRDSKGWERYTF.

This sequence joins TRBV10-3 and TRBJ1-1, with 9 nucleotides matching TRBD1. Per germline, CDR1 ENHRY and CDR2 SYGVKD. The CDR3 runs 16 residues. The V segment lost 0 bases and the J segment 1 base; nucleotides outside the gene matches: 3. The CDR3 loop reads CAISESRTGANTEAFF. CDR3 nucleotide sequence: TGTGCCATCAGTGAGTCCCGGACAGGGGCGAACACTGAAGCTTTCTTT.

This chain uses TRBV30 with TRBJ1-2; D might be TRBD1 (6 bases). The CDR3 sequence is 13 residues long. V was pared by 3 bases and J by 4 bases, with 12 bases between. CDR1 is GTSNPN, CDR2 SVGIG, per germline (reference sequence). The CDR3, as DNA: TGTGCCTGGAGCCCGGGACACCTCTATGGCTACACCTTC. Protein sequence: CAWSPGHLYGYTF.

This chain connects TRBV6-5 to TRBJ1-6, with D unclear. Trimming pared 6 bases from V and 7 bases from J, leaving 16 bases between. From germline, CDR1 is MNHEY and CDR2 SVGAGI. This CDR3 spans 15 amino acids. The CDR3 nucleotides read TGTGCCAGCAGACCACGGAGGATCCTCAATTCACCCCTCCACTTT. As protein: CASRPRRILNSPLHF.

The rearrangement joins TRBV5-1 to TRBJ2-7, with D unclear. The CDR3 length is 12 residues. Looked up from germline, CDR1 is SGHRS and CDR2 is YFSETQ. V was trimmed by 0 bases and J by 4 bases, leaving 5 bases between them. The DNA for the CDR3 is TGCGCCAGCAGCTTGGACATATACGAGCAGTACTTC. As protein: CASSLDIYEQYF.

The V call is TRBV28, the J call TRBJ1-3; 7 bases line up with TRBD1. Unmatched junction bases numbered 15, after V lost 3 bases and J lost 10 bases. Germline CDR1 and CDR2: MDHEN and SYDVKM. CDR3 size: 16 residues. The CDR3 DNA reads as TGTGCCAGCAGTTTCCCCCGCGGCAGGGGGAATCGAACCATATATTTT. Amino acids: CASSFPRGRGNRTIYF.

V usage is TRBV5-1 and J usage is TRBJ2-2; D is possibly TRBD1 or TRBD2 (5 bases each). Per the germline V gene, CDR1 is SGHRS and CDR2 is YFSETQ. The V end was cut by 3 bases, the J end by 0 bases, with 15 bases between. This CDR3 is built from 17 residues. The DNA for the CDR3 is TGCGCCAGCAGCTCGGGACGGTCCGCACCGAACACCGGGGAGCTGTTTTTT. Encoded protein: CASSSGRSAPNTGELFF.

This clone was found once. This chain joins TRBV11-3 and TRBJ2-3; 8 bases line up with TRBD2. The CDR3 sequence is 15 residues long. Germline CDR1 and CDR2: SGHNT and YENEEA. Germline trimming cut 1 base from V and 0 bases from J; bases unmatched to any gene: 0. CDR3 loop: CASSLGGGSTDTQYF. For the CDR3, the DNA is TGTGCCAGCAGCTTAGGCGGGGGGAGCACAGATACGCAGTATTTT.